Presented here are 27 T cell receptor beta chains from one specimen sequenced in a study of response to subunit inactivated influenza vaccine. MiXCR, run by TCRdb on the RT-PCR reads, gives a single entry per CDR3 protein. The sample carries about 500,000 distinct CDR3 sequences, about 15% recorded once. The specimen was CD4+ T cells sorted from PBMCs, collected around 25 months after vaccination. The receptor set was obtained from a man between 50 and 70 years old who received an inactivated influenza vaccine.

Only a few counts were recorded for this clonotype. The CDR3 DNA sequence: TGTGCCAGCAGCTTGGAGGCACCTTCCTACAATGAGCAGTTCTTC. It encodes CASSLEAPSYNEQFF. The chain carries TRBV5-5 and TRBJ2-1; D remains ambiguous. Trimming removed 0 bases at V and 1 base at J, with 8 bases between. The CDR3 sequence is 15 residues long. In germline, CDR1 is SGHKS, CDR2 YYEKEE (reference sequence).

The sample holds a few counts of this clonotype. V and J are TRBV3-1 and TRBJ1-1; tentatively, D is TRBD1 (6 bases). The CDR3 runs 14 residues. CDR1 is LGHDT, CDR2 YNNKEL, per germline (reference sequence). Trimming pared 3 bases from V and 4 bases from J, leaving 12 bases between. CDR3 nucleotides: TGTGCCAGCAGCCACGGACAGTCATCCACTGAAGCTTTCTTT. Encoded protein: CASSHGQSSTEAFF.

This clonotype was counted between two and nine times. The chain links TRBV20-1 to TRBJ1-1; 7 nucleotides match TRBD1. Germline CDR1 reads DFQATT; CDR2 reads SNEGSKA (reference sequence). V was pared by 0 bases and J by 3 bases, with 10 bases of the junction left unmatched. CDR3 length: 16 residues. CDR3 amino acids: CSARDPGRGRDTEAFF. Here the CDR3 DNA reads TGCAGTGCTAGAGATCCGGGGAGGGGGCGAGACACTGAAGCTTTCTTT.

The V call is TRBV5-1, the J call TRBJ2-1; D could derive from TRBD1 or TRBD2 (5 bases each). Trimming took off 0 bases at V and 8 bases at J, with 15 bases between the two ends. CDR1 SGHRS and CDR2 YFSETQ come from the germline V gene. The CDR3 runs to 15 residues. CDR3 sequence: CASSLGKGTSYEQFF. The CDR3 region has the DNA TGCGCCAGCAGCTTGGGTAAAGGGACCAGCTATGAGCAGTTCTTC.

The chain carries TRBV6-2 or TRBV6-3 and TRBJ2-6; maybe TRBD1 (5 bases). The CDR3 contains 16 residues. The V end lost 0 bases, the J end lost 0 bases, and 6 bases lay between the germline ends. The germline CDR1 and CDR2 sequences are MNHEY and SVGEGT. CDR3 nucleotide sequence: TGTGCCAGCAGTTACTCCAGGGACTCTGGGGCCAACGTCCTGACTTTC. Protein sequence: CASSYSRDSGANVLTF.

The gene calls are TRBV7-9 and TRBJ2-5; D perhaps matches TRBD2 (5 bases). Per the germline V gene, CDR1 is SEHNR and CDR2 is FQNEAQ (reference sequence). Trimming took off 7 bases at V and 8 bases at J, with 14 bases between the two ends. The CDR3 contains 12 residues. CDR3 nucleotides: TGTGCCAGCACCATACCGGGGAGAACCCAGTACTTC. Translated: CASTIPGRTQYF.

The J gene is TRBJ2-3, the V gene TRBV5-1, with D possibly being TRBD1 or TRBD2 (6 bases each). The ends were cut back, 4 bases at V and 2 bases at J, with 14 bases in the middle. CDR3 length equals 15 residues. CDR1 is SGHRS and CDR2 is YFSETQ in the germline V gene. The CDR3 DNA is TGCGCCAGCAGCCCGGGGGCTCGGTCCACAGATACGCAGTATTTT. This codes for CASSPGARSTDTQYF.

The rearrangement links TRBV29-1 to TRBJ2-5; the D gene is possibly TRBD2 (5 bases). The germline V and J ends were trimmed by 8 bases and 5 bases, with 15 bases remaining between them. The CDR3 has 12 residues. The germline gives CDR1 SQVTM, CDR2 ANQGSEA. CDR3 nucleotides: TGCAGCACCTTGAGGGCTCGGGAGACCCAGTACTTC. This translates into CSTLRARETQYF.

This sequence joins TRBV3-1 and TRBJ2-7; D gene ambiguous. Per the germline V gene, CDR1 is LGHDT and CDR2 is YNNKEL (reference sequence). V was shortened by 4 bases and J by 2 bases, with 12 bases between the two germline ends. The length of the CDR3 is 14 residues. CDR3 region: CASSPGGVPYEQYF. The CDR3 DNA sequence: TGTGCCAGCAGCCCCGGTGGCGTCCCCTACGAGCAGTACTTC.

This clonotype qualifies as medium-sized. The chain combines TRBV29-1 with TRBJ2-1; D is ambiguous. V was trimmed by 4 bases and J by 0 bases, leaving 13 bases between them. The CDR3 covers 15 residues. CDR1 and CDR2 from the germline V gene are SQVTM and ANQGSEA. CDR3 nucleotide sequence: TGCAGCGTTGGAAAGACGGGTATCTCCTACAATGAGCAGTTCTTC. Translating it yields CSVGKTGISYNEQFF.

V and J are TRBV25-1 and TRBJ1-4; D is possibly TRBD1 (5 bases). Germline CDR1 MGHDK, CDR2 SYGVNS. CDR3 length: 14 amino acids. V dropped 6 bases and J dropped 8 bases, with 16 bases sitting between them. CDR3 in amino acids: CASSPQGAGEKLFF. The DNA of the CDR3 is TGTGCCAGCAGCCCTCAAGGGGCTGGGGAAAAACTGTTTTTT.

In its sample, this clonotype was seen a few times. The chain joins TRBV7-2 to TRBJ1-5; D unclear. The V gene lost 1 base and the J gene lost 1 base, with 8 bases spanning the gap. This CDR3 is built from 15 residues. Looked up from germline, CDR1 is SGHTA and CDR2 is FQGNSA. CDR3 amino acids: CASSLGVRSNQPQHF. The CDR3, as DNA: TGTGCCAGCAGCTTAGGAGTCAGGAGCAATCAGCCCCAGCATTTT.

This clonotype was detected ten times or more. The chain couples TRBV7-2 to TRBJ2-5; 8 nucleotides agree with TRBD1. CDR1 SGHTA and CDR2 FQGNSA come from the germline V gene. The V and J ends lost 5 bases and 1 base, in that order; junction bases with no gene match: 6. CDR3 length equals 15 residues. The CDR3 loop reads CASSAQTGVQETQYF. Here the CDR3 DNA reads TGTGCCAGCAGCGCTCAGACAGGGGTCCAAGAGACCCAGTACTTC.

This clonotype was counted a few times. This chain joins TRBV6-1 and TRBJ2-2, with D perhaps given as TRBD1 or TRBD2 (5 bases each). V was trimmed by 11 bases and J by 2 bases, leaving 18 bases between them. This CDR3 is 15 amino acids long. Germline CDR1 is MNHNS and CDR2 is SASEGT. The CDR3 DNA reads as TGTGCCGCCGGGGCTACGGGGTTAAACACCGGGGAGCTGTTTTTT. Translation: CAAGATGLNTGELFF.

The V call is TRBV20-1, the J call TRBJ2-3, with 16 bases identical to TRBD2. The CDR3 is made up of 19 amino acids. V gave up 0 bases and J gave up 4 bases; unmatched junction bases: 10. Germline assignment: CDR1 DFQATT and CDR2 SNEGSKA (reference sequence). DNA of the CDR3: TGCAGTGCTAGAGATCAAGGGACTAGCGGGGGGGCCGTCGCAGATACGCAGTATTTT. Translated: CSARDQGTSGGAVADTQYF.

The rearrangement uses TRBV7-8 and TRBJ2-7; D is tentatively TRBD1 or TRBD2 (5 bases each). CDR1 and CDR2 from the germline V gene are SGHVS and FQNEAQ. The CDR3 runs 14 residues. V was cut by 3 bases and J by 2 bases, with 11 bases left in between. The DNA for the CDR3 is TGTGCCAGCAGCTTTTCGGGACCCACCTACGAGCAGTACTTC. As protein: CASSFSGPTYEQYF.

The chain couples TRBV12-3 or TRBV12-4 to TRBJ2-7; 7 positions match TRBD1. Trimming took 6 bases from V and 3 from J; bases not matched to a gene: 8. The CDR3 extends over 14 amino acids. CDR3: CASRKTGPVYEQYF. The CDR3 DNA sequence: TGTGCCAGCAGAAAGACAGGGCCGGTCTACGAGCAGTACTTC.

The CDR3: CASSRTGLGYGYTF. The CDR3 nucleotides are TGTGCCAGCAGCCGAACAGGGTTAGGCTATGGCTACACCTTC. The genes are TRBV6-1 and TRBJ1-2; D may be TRBD1 (6 bases). The V end was cut by 6 bases, the J end by 4 bases, with 15 bases between. Germline V CDR1 and CDR2: MNHNS, SASEGT. This CDR3 has 14 amino acids.

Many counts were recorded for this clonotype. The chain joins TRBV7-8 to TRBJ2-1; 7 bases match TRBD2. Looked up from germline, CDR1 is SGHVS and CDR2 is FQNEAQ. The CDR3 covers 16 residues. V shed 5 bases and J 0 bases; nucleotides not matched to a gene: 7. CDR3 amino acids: CASSAREALSYNEQFF. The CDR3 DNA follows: TGTGCCAGCAGCGCACGGGAGGCGCTCTCCTACAATGAGCAGTTCTTC.

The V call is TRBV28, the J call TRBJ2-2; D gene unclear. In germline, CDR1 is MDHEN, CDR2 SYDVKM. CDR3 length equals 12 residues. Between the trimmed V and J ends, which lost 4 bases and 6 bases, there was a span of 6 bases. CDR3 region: CASSSTAGELFF. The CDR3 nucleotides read TGTGCCAGCAGTTCCACGGCCGGGGAGCTGTTTTTT.

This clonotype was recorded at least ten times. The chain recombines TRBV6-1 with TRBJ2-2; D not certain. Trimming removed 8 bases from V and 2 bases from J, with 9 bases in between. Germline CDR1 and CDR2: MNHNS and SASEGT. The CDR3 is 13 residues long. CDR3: CASLSSNTGELFF. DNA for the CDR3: TGTGCCAGCTTGAGCTCTAACACCGGGGAGCTGTTTTTT.

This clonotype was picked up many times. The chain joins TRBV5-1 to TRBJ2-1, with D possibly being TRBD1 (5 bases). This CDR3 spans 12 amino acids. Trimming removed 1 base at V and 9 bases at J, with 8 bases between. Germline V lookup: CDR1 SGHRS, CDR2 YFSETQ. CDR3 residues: CASSLQGLEQFF. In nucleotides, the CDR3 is TGCGCCAGCAGCTTGCAGGGCCTTGAGCAGTTCTTC. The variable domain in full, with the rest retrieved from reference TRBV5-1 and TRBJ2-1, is KAGVTQTPRYLIKTRGQQVTLSCSPISGHRSVSWYQQTPGQGLQFLFEYFSETQRNKGNFPGRFSGRQFSNSRSEMNVSTLELGDSALYLCASSLQGLEQFFGPGTRLTVL.

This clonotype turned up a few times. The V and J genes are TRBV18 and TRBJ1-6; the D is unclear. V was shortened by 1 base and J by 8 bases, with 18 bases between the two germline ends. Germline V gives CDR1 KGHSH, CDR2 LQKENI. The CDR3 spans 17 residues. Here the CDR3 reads CASSPRRASPGDSPLHF. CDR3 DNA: TGTGCCAGCTCACCACGCCGGGCTTCGCCTGGGGATTCACCCCTCCACTTT.

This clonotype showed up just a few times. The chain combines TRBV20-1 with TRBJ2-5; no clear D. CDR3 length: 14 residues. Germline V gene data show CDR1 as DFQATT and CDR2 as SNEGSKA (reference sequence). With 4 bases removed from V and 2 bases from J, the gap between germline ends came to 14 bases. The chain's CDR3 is CSAKDGSFQETQYF. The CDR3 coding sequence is TGCAGTGCTAAGGACGGAAGCTTTCAAGAGACCCAGTACTTC.

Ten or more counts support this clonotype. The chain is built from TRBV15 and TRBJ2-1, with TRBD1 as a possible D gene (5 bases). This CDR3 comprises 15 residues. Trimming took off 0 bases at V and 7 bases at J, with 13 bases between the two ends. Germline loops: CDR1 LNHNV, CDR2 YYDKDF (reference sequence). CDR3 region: CATSREAVGANEQFF. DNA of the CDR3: TGTGCCACCAGCAGAGAGGCAGTTGGGGCGAATGAGCAGTTCTTC.

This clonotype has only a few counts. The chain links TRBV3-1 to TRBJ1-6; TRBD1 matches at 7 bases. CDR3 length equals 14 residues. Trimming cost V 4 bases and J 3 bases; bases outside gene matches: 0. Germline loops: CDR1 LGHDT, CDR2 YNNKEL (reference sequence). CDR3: CASSRTGYNSPLHF. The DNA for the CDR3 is TGTGCCAGCAGCCGGACAGGCTATAATTCACCCCTCCACTTT.

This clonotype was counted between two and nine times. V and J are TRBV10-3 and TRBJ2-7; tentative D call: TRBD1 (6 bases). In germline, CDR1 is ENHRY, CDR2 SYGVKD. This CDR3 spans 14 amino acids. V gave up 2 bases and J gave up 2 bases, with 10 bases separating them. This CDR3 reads CAISEGGGTYEQYF. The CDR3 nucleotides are TGTGCCATCAGTGAGGGGGGCGGCACCTACGAGCAGTACTTC.